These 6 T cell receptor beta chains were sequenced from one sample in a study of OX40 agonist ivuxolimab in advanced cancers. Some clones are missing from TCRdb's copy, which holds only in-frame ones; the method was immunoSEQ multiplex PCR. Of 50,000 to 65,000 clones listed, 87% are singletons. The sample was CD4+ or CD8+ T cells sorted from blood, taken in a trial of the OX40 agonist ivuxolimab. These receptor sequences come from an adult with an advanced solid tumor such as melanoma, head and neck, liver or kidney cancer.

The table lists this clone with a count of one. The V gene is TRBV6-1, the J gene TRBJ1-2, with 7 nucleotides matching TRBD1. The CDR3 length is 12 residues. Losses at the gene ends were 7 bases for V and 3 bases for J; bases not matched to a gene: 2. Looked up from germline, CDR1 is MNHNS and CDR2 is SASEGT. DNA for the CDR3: TGTGCCAGCACCGACAGGGACTATGGCTACACCTTC. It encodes CASTDRDYGYTF.

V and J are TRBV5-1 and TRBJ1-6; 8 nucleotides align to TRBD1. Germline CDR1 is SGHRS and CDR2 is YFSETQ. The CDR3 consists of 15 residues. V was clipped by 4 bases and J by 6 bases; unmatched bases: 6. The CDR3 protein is CASSGGQDFNSPLHF. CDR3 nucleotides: TGCGCCAGCAGCGGGGGACAGGATTTTAATTCACCCCTCCACTTT.

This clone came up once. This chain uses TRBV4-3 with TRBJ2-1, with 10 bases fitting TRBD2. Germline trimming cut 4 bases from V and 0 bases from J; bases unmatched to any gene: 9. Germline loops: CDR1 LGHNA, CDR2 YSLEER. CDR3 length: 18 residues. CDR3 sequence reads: CASSRRGASGSSYNEQFF. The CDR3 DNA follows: TGCGCCAGCAGCCGAAGAGGGGCTAGCGGGAGCTCCTACAATGAGCAGTTCTTC.

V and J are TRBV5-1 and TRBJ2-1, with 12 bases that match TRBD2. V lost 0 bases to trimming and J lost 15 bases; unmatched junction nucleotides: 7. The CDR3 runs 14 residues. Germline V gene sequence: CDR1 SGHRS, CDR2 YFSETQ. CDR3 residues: CASSLETSGSLTFF. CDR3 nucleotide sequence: TGCGCCAGCAGCTTGGAGACTAGCGGGAGTCTCACGTTCTTC.

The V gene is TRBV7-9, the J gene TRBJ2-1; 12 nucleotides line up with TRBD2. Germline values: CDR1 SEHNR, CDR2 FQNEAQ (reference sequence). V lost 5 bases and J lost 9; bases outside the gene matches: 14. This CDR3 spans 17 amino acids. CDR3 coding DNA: TGTGCCAGCAGCCCTCCGGGACTAGCGGGCCTGGCGGGTGAGCAGTTCTTC. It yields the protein CASSPPGLAGLAGEQFF.

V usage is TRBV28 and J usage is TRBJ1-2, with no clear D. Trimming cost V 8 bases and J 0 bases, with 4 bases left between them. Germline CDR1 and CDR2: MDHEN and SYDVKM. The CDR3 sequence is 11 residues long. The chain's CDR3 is CASGSNYGYTF. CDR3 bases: TGTGCCAGCGGTTCTAACTATGGCTACACCTTC.